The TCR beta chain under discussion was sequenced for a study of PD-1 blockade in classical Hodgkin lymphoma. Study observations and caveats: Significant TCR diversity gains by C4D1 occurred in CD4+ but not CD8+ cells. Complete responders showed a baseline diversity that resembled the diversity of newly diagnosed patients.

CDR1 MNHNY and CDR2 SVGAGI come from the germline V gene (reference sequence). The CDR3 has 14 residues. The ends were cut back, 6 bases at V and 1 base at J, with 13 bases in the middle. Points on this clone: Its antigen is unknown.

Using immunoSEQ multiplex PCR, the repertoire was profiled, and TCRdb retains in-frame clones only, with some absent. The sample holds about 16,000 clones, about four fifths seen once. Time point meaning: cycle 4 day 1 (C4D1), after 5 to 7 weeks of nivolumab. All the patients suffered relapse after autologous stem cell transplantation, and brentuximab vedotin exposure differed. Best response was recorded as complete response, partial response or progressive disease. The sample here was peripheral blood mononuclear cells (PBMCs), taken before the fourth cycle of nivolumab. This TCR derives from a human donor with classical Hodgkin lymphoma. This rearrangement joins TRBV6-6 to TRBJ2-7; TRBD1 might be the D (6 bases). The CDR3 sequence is CASRDGTSSYEQYF. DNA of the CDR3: TGTGCCAGCAGAGACGGGACATCTTCCTACGAGCAGTACTTC.